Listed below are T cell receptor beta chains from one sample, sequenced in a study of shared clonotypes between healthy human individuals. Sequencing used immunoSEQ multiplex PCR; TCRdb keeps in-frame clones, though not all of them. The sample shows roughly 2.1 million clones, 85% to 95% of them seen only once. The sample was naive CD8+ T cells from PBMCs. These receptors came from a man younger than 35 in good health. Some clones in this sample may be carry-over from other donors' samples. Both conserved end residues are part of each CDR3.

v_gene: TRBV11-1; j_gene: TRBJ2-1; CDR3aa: CASSLAPQWQFF
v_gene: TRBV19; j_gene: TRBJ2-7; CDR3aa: CASSEDLPSYEQYF
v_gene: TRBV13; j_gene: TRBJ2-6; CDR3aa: CASSPRGWGGANVLTF
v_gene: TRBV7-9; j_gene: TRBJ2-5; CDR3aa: CASSHGGGPKETQYF
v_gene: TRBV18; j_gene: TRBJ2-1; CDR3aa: CASSKLLTGTSSYNEQFF
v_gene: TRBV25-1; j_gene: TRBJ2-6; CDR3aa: CASSASSQSRANVLTF
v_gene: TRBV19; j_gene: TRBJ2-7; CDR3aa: CASSIRTDLTYEQYF
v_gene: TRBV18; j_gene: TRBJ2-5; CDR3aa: CASSPGLSGSLVTQYF
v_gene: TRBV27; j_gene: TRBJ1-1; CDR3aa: CASTAGTGVNTEAFF
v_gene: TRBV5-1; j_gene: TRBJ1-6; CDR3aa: CASPGSPLHF
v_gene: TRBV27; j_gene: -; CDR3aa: CASSTVIGPYEQYF
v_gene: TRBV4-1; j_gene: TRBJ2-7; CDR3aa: CASSPGQGSYEQYF
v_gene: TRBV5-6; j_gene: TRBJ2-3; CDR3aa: CASSLGPSINTQYF
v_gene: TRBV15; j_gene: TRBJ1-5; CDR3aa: CATRDTGTGDNQPQHF
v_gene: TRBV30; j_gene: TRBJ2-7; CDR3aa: CAWSVRGLAGGLSYEQYF
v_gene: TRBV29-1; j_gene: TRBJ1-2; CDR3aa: CSVTGGAGYGYTF
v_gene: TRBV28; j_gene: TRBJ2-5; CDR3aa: CASSLFQGPTPQETQYF
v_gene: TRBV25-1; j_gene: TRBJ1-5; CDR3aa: CASSEEGTPRTWQPQHF
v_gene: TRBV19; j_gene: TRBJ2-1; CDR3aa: CASSIAAALDSYNEQFF
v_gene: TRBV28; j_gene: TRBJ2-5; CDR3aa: CASSPTPRGQETQYF
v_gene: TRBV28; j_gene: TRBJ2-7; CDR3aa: CASSLLRLYEQYF
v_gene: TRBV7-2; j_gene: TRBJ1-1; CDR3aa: CASSLDPGRAEAFF
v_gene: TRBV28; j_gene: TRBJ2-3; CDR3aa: CASSFYGATDTQYF
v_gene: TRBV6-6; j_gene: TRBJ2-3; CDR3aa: CASSPTGNGDTQYF
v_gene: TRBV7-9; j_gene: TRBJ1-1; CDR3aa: CASSFAPGPRDTEAFF
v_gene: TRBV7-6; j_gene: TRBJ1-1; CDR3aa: CTSSLEAGGSVTEAFF
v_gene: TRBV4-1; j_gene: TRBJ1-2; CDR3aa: CASSQSVGQNYGYTF
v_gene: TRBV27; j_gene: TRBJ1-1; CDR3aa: CASSSGEANTEAFF
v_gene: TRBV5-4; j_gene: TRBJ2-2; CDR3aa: CASSGLATTGELFF
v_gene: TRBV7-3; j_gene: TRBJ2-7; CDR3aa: CASSLTSGAEQYF
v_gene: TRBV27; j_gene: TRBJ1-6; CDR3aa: CASSRVSLETGINSPLHF
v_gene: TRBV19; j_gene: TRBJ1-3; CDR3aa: CASSAGATGNTIYF
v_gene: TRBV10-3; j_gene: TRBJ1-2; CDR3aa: CAISESWGPANYGYTF
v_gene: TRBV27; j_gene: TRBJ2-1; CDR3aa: CASSSLWGADNEQFF
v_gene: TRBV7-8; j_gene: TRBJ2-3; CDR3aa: CASSLGLSGSEYF
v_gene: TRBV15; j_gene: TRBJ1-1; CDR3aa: CATAAQRNTEAFF
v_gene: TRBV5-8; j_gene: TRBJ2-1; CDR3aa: CASSFGPYNEQFF
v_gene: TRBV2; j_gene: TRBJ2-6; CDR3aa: CASSERLAAGANVLTF
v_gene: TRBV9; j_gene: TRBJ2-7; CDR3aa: CASSLGGGEQYF
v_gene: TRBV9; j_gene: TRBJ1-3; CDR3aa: CASSVGGTGNTIYF
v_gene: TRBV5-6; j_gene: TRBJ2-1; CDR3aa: CASSDDRLREKNGDEQFF
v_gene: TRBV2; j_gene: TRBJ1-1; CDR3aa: CASARDRGLGDTEAFF
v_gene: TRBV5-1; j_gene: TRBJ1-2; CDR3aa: CASSPGMWGGRNYGYTF
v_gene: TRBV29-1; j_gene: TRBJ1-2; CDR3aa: CSVVGTGNPLNGYTF
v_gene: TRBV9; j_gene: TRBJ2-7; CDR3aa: CASSATSEQYF
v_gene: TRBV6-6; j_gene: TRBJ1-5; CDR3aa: CASSYTGASNQPQHF
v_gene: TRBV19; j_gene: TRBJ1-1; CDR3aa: CASRGVRNTEAFF
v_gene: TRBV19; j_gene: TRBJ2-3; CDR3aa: CATSPWHSLSDTQYF
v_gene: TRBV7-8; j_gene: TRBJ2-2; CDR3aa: CASSFDQLAANTGELFF
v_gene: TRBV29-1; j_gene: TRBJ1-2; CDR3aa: CSVEDLWQGMYGYTF
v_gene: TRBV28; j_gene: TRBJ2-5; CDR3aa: CASTNLKTRGEGDEGTQYF
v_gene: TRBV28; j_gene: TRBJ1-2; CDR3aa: CASSPQGNYGYTF
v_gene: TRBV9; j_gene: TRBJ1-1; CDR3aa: CASSVGAGPEAFF
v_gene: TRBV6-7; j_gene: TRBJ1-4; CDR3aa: CASRKPRGPKSEKLFF